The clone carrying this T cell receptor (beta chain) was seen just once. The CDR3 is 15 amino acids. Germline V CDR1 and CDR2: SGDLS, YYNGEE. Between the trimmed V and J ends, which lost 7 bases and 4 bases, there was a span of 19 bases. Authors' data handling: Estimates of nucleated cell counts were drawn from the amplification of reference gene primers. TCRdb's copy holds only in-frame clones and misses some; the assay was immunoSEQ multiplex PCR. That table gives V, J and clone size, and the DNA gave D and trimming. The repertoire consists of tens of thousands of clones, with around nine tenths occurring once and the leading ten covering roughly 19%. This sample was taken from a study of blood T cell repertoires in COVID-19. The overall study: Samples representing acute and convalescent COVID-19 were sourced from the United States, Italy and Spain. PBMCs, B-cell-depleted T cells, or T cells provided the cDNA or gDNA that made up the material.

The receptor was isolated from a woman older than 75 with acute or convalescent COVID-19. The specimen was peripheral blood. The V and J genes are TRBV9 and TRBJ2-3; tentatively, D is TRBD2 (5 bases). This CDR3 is CASGSGRLLSDTQYF. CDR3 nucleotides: TGTGCCAGCGGGTCCGGAAGACTATTGTCAGATACGCAGTATTTT. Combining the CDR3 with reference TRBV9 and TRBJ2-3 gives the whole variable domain DSGVTQTPKHLITATGQRVTLRCSPRSGDLSVYWYQQSLDQGLQFLIQYYNGEERAKGNILERFSAQQFPDLHSELNLSSLELGDSALYFCASGSGRLLSDTQYFGPGTRLTVL.